This T cell receptor (beta chain) derives from a study of blood T cell repertoires in COVID-19. Study at large: Both acute and convalescent COVID-19 samples were obtained from the United States, Italy and Spain. In each case, the material was cDNA or gDNA derived from T cells, B-cell-depleted T cells, or PBMCs.

The germline V gene has CDR1 SGDLS and CDR2 YYNGEE. The length of the CDR3 is 19 residues. Germline trimming cut 3 bases from V and 4 bases from J; bases unmatched to any gene: 11. Original handling: Amplifying reference gene primers gave estimates of nucleated cell counts. Libraries were prepared by immunoSEQ multiplex PCR; TCRdb keeps only in-frame clonotypes and omits some of them. From that table come the V and J calls and clone size; the DNA was used to work out D and trimming. The table lists more than 15,000 clones, more than 75% of them singletons. This sequence joins TRBV9 and TRBJ2-3, with TRBD2 matching over 16 bases. This sequence originates from a human donor with active COVID-19. The donor label of this sample is uncertain. Sequencing was done on a sample of peripheral blood. In nucleotides, the CDR3 is TGTGCCAGCAGCGGCCTCCCGGGACTAGCGGGGGGGCCCCCAGATACGCAGTATTTT. Its protein is CASSGLPGLAGGPPDTQYF.